A single sample gave rise to the 21 T cell receptor beta chains below, sequenced in a study of technical replicates of blood from a handful of donors. Profiled with immunoSEQ multiplex PCR; TCRdb holds only in-frame clones, not every one. Seen here are some 85,000 clones, 95% to 97% observed once, and the top ten hold just over 0.3%. Sequenced sample: T cells isolated from PBMCs. These receptors all stem from a human donor in good health.

The chain employs TRBV9 and TRBJ2-5, with D perhaps matching TRBD2 (6 bases). The V gene lost 0 bases and the J gene lost 3 bases, with 12 bases spanning the gap. CDR3 length equals 15 residues. The germline gives CDR1 SGDLS, CDR2 YYNGEE. The CDR3 reads CASSVGGATKETQYF. As DNA, the CDR3 is TGTGCCAGCAGCGTAGGCGGGGCAACAAAAGAGACCCAGTACTTC. Variable domain in full (rest from reference TRBV9 and TRBJ2-5): DSGVTQTPKHLITATGQRVTLRCSPRSGDLSVYWYQQSLDQGLQFLIQYYNGEERAKGNILERFSAQQFPDLHSELNLSSLELGDSALYFCASSVGGATKETQYFGPGTRLLVL.

This clone appeared once. This chain connects TRBV28 to TRBJ1-5; D gene ambiguous. The germline gives CDR1 MDHEN, CDR2 SYDVKM. V lost 1 base and J lost 7, with 5 bases in between. The CDR3 has 12 residues. CDR3 in amino acids: CASSLYGQPQHF. CDR3 nucleotide sequence: TGTGCCAGCAGTTTATACGGGCAGCCCCAGCATTTT.

This rearrangement joins TRBV28 to TRBJ2-3, with TRBD2 matching 8 bases. This CDR3 spans 13 amino acids. The germline CDR1 and CDR2 sequences are MDHEN and SYDVKM. V lost 5 bases, J lost 6 bases, and 4 bases stayed unmatched. The CDR3, as DNA: TGTGCCAGCAGTCCCGGGAGGGGGGATACGCAGTATTTT. Translated: CASSPGRGDTQYF. Together with reference TRBV28 and TRBJ2-3, the CDR3 gives the full variable domain: DVKVTQSSRYLVKRTGEKVFLECVQDMDHENMFWYRQDPGLGLRLIYFSYDVKMKEKGDIPEGYSVSREKKERFSLILESASTNQTSMYLCASSPGRGDTQYFGPGTRLTVL.

The table lists this clone with a count of one. This chain joins TRBV5-4 and TRBJ1-1, with 7 positions matching TRBD1. The trim removed 4 bases at V and 1 base at J, leaving 4 bases unmatched. Germline CDR1 is SGHNT and CDR2 is YYREEE (reference sequence). The CDR3 runs 14 residues. CDR3 sequence (DNA): TGTGCCAGCAGCGCCCGACAGGGGAACACTGAAGCTTTCTTT. Translated, it gives CASSARQGNTEAFF. The variable domain in full, completed from reference TRBV5-4 and TRBJ1-1, reads ETGVTQSPTHLIKTRGQQVTLRCSSQSGHNTVSWYQQALGQGPQFIFQYYREEENGRGNFPPRFSGLQFPNYSSELNVNALELDDSALYLCASSARQGNTEAFFGQGTRLTVV.

The chain uses TRBV10-3 and TRBJ1-3; perhaps TRBD1 as D (5 bases). V lost 5 bases and J 1 base, leaving 9 bases between the germline ends. Looked up from germline, CDR1 is ENHRY and CDR2 is SYGVKD. This CDR3 has 14 amino acids. The chain's CDR3 is CAISPGGSGNTIYF. The DNA for the CDR3 is TGTGCCATCAGTCCCGGGGGATCTGGAAACACCATATATTTT.

This chain connects TRBV9 to TRBJ1-1; 7 positions match TRBD1. Germline V gene lookup returns CDR1 SGDLS and CDR2 YYNGEE. This CDR3 has 15 residues. Losses at the gene ends were 4 bases for V and 4 bases for J; bases not matched to a gene: 10. The CDR3 loop reads CASSSSRGMGTEAFF. CDR3 nucleotides: TGTGCCAGCAGCTCCTCCAGGGGGATGGGCACTGAAGCTTTCTTT. Looking up the rest from reference TRBV9 and TRBJ1-1 gives the full variable domain: DSGVTQTPKHLITATGQRVTLRCSPRSGDLSVYWYQQSLDQGLQFLIQYYNGEERAKGNILERFSAQQFPDLHSELNLSSLELGDSALYFCASSSSRGMGTEAFFGQGTRLTVV.

V is TRBV25-1 and J is TRBJ2-7, with no clear D. The V end was cut by 3 bases, the J end by 3 bases, with 6 bases between. Germline-derived CDR1 and CDR2 are MGHDK and SYGVNS. This CDR3 has 12 residues. Here the CDR3 reads CASSDSGYEQYF. The CDR3 bases are TGTGCCAGCAGTGACAGTGGCTACGAGCAGTACTTC.

V usage is TRBV28 and J usage is TRBJ1-3; D ambiguous. Germline V gives CDR1 MDHEN, CDR2 SYDVKM. This CDR3 has 16 amino acids. Trimming removed 1 base at V and 0 bases at J, with 10 bases between. The CDR3 DNA reads TGTGCCAGCAGTTTATCGAGGGATTACTCTGGAAACACCATATATTTT. Protein product: CASSLSRDYSGNTIYF. The complete variable domain, with remaining parts taken from reference TRBV28 and TRBJ1-3, reads DVKVTQSSRYLVKRTGEKVFLECVQDMDHENMFWYRQDPGLGLRLIYFSYDVKMKEKGDIPEGYSVSREKKERFSLILESASTNQTSMYLCASSLSRDYSGNTIYFGEGSWLTVV.

The chain recombines TRBV4-2 with TRBJ2-1, with D tentatively TRBD2 (5 bases). The V end lost 4 bases, the J end lost 5 bases, and 9 bases lay between the germline ends. This CDR3 is built from 13 residues. The germline V gene has CDR1 LGHNA and CDR2 YNFKEQ. DNA of the CDR3: TGTGCCAGCAGCCTCCGGGGAAACAATGAGCAGTTCTTC. Translation gives CASSLRGNNEQFF.

As DNA, the CDR3 is TGTGCCAGCAGCACACCCCTAGCGGGGCTATACAATGAGCAGTTCTTC. Translation: CASSTPLAGLYNEQFF. The chain recombines TRBV7-2 with TRBJ2-1; 9 bases are a match to TRBD2. The trim removed 5 bases at V and 4 bases at J, leaving 9 bases unmatched. The V gene's germline CDR1 is SGHTA and CDR2 FQGNSA. The CDR3 sequence is 16 residues long.

The J gene is TRBJ2-7, the V gene TRBV10-3, with 14 positions matching TRBD2. The trim removed 4 bases at V and 1 base at J, leaving 0 bases unmatched. The germline V gene encodes CDR1 ENHRY and CDR2 SYGVKD. CDR3 length: 15 amino acids. The CDR3 nucleotides read TGTGCCATCAGTGGACTAGCGGGAGGGTCCTACGAGCAGTACTTC. Amino acid sequence: CAISGLAGGSYEQYF.

The chain uses TRBV10-2 and TRBJ2-5; no reliable D call. CDR1 WSHSY and CDR2 SAAADI come from the germline V gene. The CDR3 runs 13 residues. V shed 10 bases and J shed 2 bases, with 14 bases lying between them. The CDR3: CATKTPSQETQYF. The CDR3 DNA follows: TGCGCCACCAAAACACCAAGTCAAGAGACCCAGTACTTC.

The chain combines TRBV7-8 with TRBJ1-1; no firm D call. CDR3 size: 11 residues. Trimming took off 5 bases at V and 2 bases at J, with 3 bases between the two ends. Germline V gene sequence: CDR1 SGHVS, CDR2 FQNEAQ. CDR3 in DNA: TGTGCCAGCAGCCGTAACACTGAAGCTTTCTTT. The encoded protein is CASSRNTEAFF.

This chain joins TRBV27 and TRBJ2-7; 7 positions match TRBD1. The CDR3 is made up of 14 amino acids. V lost 5 bases to trimming and J lost 2 bases; unmatched junction nucleotides: 6. The germline V gene has CDR1 MNHEY and CDR2 SMNVEV (reference sequence). In DNA, the CDR3 is TGTGCCAGCAGTAACCGGGACAGAACCTACGAGCAGTACTTC. It yields the protein CASSNRDRTYEQYF.

The chain employs TRBV6-5 and TRBJ2-2; 7 bases agree with TRBD1. V gave up 7 bases and J gave up 4 bases; unmatched junction bases: 0. Germline CDR1 is MNHEY and CDR2 is SVGAGI. This CDR3 is 12 amino acids long. CDR3 sequence reads: CASKGATGELFF. The CDR3 nucleotides read TGTGCCAGCAAGGGGGCCACCGGGGAGCTGTTTTTT.

The chain joins TRBV7-2 to TRBJ1-2; D is ambiguous. This CDR3 is built from 13 residues. Trimming took 0 bases from V and 4 from J, leaving 6 bases between them. In germline, CDR1 is SGHTA, CDR2 FQGNSA. The CDR3 loop is CASSLAQPYGYTF. The CDR3 region has the DNA TGTGCCAGCAGCTTAGCACAACCCTATGGCTACACCTTC.

The chain employs TRBV11-2 and TRBJ2-2, with 8 bases fitting TRBD1. This CDR3 is 13 amino acids long. The V gene's germline CDR1 is SGHAT and CDR2 FQNNGV. The V gene end was trimmed by 5 bases and the J gene end by 6 bases; junction bases not matched to a gene: 2. The CDR3 nucleotides read TGTGCCAGCAGCCCGACAGGGGCCGGGGAGCTGTTTTTT. Its translation is CASSPTGAGELFF.

J is TRBJ1-2 and V is TRBV6-1, with D perhaps TRBD1 (5 bases). This CDR3 region has 15 residues. Germline assignment: CDR1 MNHNS and CDR2 SASEGT. The germline V and J ends were trimmed by 7 bases and 2 bases, with 17 bases remaining between them. The CDR3 sequence is CASTLGGGKNYGYTF. The CDR3 nucleotides read TGTGCCAGCACCCTGGGGGGGGGAAAGAACTATGGCTACACCTTC.

This clone has only a few counts. J is TRBJ2-7 and V is TRBV28; TRBD1 matches 8 bases. Germline loops: CDR1 MDHEN, CDR2 SYDVKM. This CDR3 spans 15 amino acids. V lost 3 bases to trimming and J lost 4 bases; unmatched junction nucleotides: 8. For the CDR3, the DNA is TGTGCCAGCAGTTTCGTCCGGGACAGGCTATACGAGCAGTACTTC. It translates to CASSFVRDRLYEQYF.

The CDR3 region is CAISDYRGNTDTQYF. The CDR3 DNA reads as TGTGCCATCAGTGACTACAGGGGAAACACAGATACGCAGTATTTT. The rearrangement links TRBV10-3 to TRBJ2-3; 7 positions match TRBD1. Germline values: CDR1 ENHRY, CDR2 SYGVKD. The length of the CDR3 is 15 residues. The J segment lost 2 bases and the V segment lost 3 bases, leaving 5 bases of the junction unmatched.

The chain uses TRBV6-5 and TRBJ2-1; a weak D match, TRBD2 (5 bases). Trimming shortened V by 5 bases and J by 10 bases, and 12 bases separated the two germline ends. The CDR3 length is 12 residues. CDR1 is MNHEY, CDR2 SVGAGI, per germline. The CDR3 DNA is TGTGCCAGCAGTCAACCCGGACTCGAGCAGTTCTTC. Its translation is CASSQPGLEQFF.